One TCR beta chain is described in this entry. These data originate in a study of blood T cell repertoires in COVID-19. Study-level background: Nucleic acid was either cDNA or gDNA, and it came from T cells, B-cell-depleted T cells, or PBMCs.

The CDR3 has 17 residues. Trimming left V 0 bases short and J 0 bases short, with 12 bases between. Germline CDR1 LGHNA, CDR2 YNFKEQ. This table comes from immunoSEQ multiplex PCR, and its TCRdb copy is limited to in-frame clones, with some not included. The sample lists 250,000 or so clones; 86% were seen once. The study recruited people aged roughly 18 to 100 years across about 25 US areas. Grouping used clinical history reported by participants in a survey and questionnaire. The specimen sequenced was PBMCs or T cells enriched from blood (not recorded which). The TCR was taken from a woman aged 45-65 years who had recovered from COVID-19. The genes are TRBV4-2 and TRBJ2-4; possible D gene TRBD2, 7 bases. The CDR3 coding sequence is TGTGCCAGCAGCCAAGAGGGGGCGGGAGTAGCCAAAAACATTCAGTACTTC. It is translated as CASSQEGAGVAKNIQYF.